This T cell receptor (beta chain) was recovered during a study of cytomegalovirus exposure and HLA in healthy donors. Overall study context: Later, an analysis reported that the roughly 120 validation repertoires had used the same platform as the 666 first-cohort repertoires.

The CDR3 loop spans 16 amino acids. The V segment lost 0 bases and the J segment 3 bases; nucleotides outside the gene matches: 3. CDR1 is SGHKS, CDR2 YYEKEE, per germline (reference sequence). Repertoires were generated with immunoSEQ multiplex PCR, while TCRdb's copy carries only in-frame clones and drops some. The sample lists around 130,000 clones, more than 75% occurring once. The count of this clone is one. Its antigen is not known. General study results and limits: Most TCR sequences were rare, but some public TCRs occurred in many donors. The study put under 200 TCR beta chains on its list as cytomegalovirus-associated.

This sequence joins TRBV5-5 and TRBJ1-2, with 12 bases aligning to TRBD1. The sample consisted of PBMCs. The source is a woman aged 25-40 years in good health and CMV-seronegative. In DNA form, the CDR3 reads TGTGCCAGCAGCTTGGCGGGGACAGGGGGCGACTATGGCTACACCTTC. The encoded protein is CASSLAGTGGDYGYTF.